Below, one T cell receptor beta chain is given with its context. Its binding antigen is unknown. It has no much larger one-base neighbor in the sample; base qualities were not kept. These data originate in a study of blood T cell repertoires in COVID-19 (dated by TCRdb to about 2020). With respect to the entire study: Collaborator samples came from the United States, Italy and Spain and covered acute and convalescent phases of COVID-19. The material from the prospective study consisted of cDNA or gDNA derived from T cells, B-cell-depleted T cells, or PBMCs. Subjects who had been exposed to COVID-19, were actively infected with it, or had recovered from it provided the deeply sampled blood TCRbeta repertoires that made up the dataset. The repertoires were made available in a free public database intended to serve as a resource for research on the immune response to SARS-CoV-2. The samples were drawn from two sources: the first 160 participants of the ongoing ImmuneRACE study, and 1,200 or so subjects contributed by 6 global collaborators. A de-identified subject ID, COVID-19 status, age in years and sex were almost always included in the sample metadata. Where available, HLA class I and class II types were obtained from metadata supplied by the sample provider rather than from assay-based typing.

The investigation overall reported the following: The quantity of clinical and demographic metadata differed by source and by participant and was supplied without curation.

The immunoSEQ Assay, a bias-controlled multiplex PCR, was used to amplify TCRbeta CDR3 regions from genomic DNA. The study's own analysis went as follows. Nucleated cell counts per sample were estimated from amplification of reference gene primers within the assay. To quantify the absolute abundance of each unique TCRbeta CDR3 rearrangement, sequence reads were collapsed and filtered. For each sample, productive Simpson clonality was calculated as the square root of Simpson's diversity index across productive rearrangements. The table was pulled from immuneACCESS by TCRdb, which kept in-frame rearrangements only. Such tables lose some clones; where checked, under half of the loss comes from unresolved V genes, and the rest has no known cause. V, J and clone size are those of that table, while D and trimming were read from the DNA. This sample comprises 350,000 to 400,000 clones, just over 90% of them detected only once. The ten top clones hold about 0.78% of the sample.

Participants in the prospective study were enrolled through a virtual design, were aged about 18 to 89 years, and lived in roughly 24 United States geographic areas. To assign participants to cohorts, the prospective study relied on clinical history that participants themselves reported in a screening survey and a study questionnaire. Exposed participants had been in contact, within 2 weeks of entering the study, with a person who had a PCR-confirmed or clinician-diagnosed case of COVID-19. In the prospective study, mobile phlebotomists collected whole blood, serum and a nasopharyngeal or oropharyngeal swab from each participant. Over a 2-month period, participants in the prospective study had the option of providing additional blood draws and questionnaires. Prospective study blood samples were shipped either frozen or at room temperature before DNA extraction. Measured from the cysteine to the phenylalanine, the CDR3 is 13 residues long. Only the CDR3 part of the read is kept: 39 bases, read in frame from the first base. At the junction V is shortened by 5 bases and J by 4 bases, with 11 bases in between. The germline V gene gives CDR1 as ENHRY and CDR2 as SYGVKD.

Specimen: PBMCs or T cells enriched from blood (not recorded which). This chain joins TRBV10-3 to TRBJ1-2; the D region possibly corresponds to TRBD1 (6 bases align). The sequence was collected from a woman in her thirties or forties who had been exposed to COVID-19. The nucleotide sequence is given as TGTGCCATCAGTACACAAGGGGGCTATGGCTACACCTTC. Translated, it reads CAISTQGGYGYTF.